A single T cell receptor beta chain is shown here with its context. V was clipped by 2 bases and J by 3 bases; unmatched bases: 5. Germline CDR1 and CDR2: SGHTA and FQGTGA. This CDR3 region has 15 residues. This specimen comes from a study of T cells in Graves' hyperthyroidism and ophthalmopathy. Amplified TCR beta CDR3 regions derived from RNA transcripts. In the first-round RT-PCR of the TCR CDR3, the HTBI primer set was used. TCRdb processed the multiplex PCR reads anew with MiXCR; each CDR3 protein has one entry. The data hold hundreds of thousands of distinct CDR3 sequences, with more than 45% observed a single time.

The sample was peripheral blood or thyroid tissue (not recorded which). V usage is TRBV7-3 and J usage is TRBJ2-7; 9 bases are a match to TRBD2. The clonotype was recovered from a woman aged 18-30 years with Graves' hyperthyroidism. The chain's CDR3 is CASSLYSGSYYEQYF. CDR3 coding DNA: TGTGCCAGCAGCTTATATAGCGGGAGCTACTACGAGCAGTACTTC.